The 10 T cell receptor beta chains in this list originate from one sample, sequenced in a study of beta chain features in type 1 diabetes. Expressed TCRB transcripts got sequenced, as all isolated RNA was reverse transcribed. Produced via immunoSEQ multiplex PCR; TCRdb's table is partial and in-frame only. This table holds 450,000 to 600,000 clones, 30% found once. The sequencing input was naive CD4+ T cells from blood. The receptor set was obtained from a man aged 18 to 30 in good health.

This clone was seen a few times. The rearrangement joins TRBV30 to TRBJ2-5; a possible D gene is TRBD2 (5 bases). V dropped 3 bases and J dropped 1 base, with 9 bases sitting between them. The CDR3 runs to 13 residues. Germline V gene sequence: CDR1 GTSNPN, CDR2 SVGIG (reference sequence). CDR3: CAWRGRSQETQYF. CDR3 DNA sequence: TGTGCCTGGAGGGGGAGAAGCCAAGAGACCCAGTACTTC.

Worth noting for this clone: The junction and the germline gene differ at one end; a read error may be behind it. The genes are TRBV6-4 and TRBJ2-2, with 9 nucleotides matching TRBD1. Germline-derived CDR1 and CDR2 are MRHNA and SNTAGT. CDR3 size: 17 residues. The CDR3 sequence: CASRQTSGTGNAGELFF. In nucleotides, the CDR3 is TGTGCCAGCAGACAAACCTCCGGGACAGGGAACGCCGGGGAGCTGTTTTTT.

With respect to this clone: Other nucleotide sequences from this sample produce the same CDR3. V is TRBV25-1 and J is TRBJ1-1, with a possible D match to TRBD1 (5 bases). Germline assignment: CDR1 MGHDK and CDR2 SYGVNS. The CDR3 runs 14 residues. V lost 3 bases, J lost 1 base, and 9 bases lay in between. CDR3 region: CASSERQRNTEAFF. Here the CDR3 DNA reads TGTGCCAGCAGTGAGCGACAGCGGAACACTGAAGCTTTCTTT.

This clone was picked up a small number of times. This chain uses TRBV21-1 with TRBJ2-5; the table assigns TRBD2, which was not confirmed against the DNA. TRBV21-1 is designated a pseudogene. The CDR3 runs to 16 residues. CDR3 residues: CASSTGAREPNETQYF. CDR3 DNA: TGTGCCAGCAGCACTGGGGCGCGGGAGCCGAATGAGACCCAGTACTTC.

The chain's CDR3 is CASSGDRQNTEAFF. CDR3 sequence (DNA): TGTGCCAGCAGTGGAGACAGGCAGAACACTGAAGCTTTCTTT. This chain connects TRBV6-1 to TRBJ1-1; TRBD1 might be the D (6 bases). CDR1 and CDR2 from the germline V gene are MNHNS and SASEGT. The CDR3 covers 14 residues. V lost 4 bases and J lost 1, with 10 bases in between.

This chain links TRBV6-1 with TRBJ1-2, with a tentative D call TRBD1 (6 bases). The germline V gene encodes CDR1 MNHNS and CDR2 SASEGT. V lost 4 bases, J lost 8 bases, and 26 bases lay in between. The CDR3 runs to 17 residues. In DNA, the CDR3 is TGTGCCAGCAGTGGAGTTAGAGCCAGGGGCGAGTCTCAAGGCTACACCTTC. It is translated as CASSGVRARGESQGYTF.

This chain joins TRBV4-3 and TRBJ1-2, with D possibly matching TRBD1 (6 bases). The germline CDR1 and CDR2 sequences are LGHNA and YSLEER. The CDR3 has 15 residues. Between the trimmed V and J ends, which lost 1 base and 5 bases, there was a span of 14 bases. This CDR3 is CASSQADSQPYGYTF. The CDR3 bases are TGCGCCAGCAGCCAAGCGGACAGTCAGCCTTATGGCTACACCTTC.

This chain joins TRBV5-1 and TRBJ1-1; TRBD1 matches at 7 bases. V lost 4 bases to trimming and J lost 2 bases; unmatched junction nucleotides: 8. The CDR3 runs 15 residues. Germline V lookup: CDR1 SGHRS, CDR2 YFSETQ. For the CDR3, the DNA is TGCGCCAGCAGCCCAACGGACAGGCTAAACACTGAAGCTTTCTTT. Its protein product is CASSPTDRLNTEAFF.

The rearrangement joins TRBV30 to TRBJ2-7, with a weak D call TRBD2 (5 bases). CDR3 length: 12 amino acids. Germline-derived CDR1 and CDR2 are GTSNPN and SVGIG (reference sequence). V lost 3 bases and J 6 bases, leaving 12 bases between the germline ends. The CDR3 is CAWSTTLGEQYF. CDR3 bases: TGTGCCTGGAGCACCACACTAGGCGAGCAGTACTTC.

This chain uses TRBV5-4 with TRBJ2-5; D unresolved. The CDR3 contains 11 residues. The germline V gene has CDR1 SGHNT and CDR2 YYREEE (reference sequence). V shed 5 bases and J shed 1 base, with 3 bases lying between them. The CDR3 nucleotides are TGTGCCAGCAGTGCCCAAGAGACCCAGTACTTC. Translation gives CASSAQETQYF.